The entry below gives a single T cell receptor beta chain sequence along with its context. The antigen it binds to is not known. One base away lies a much larger clone, so this may be a sequencing read error. In this CDR3 the conserved last residue, phenylalanine or tryptophan, is missing, so a read error is likely. The source of the sample is a study of T cells in Graves' hyperthyroidism and ophthalmopathy (dated by TCRdb to about 2019). About the investigation overall: Peripheral blood samples were taken at the time of initial diagnosis, prior to any treatment. TCR Vbeta CDR3 sequencing of fewer than 150 peripheral blood samples (around 45 ophthalmopathy, some 75 hyperthyroidism and around 17 progressor patients) is reported in the paper. The study also compared thyroid tissue and blood T-cell repertoires from five or six Graves' hyperthyroidism patients. The roughly 100 discovery patients were randomly divided into training and test sets at a 7:3 ratio. Whether ophthalmopathy could be predicted prospectively was tested in an independent validation cohort made up of roughly 19 hyperthyroidism patients plus 17 patients who later progressed to ophthalmopathy. Once sampling was done, hyperthyroidism patients were given methimazole at a starting dose of 30 mg daily, whereas ophthalmopathy patients were given high-dose intravenous methylprednisolone. To identify distinguishing TCR V-J signatures, a discovery cohort of about 100 patients was used, comprising 43 with Graves' ophthalmopathy and around 57 with stable Graves' hyperthyroidism. Overall study outcomes, separate from this receptor: Blood samples also contained most of the expanded thyroid clonotypes (frequency above 0.001), which suggests that blood repertoires may reflect thyroid immune responses. A model built on a 13 V-J signature distinguished ophthalmopathy from stable hyperthyroidism, reaching roughly 88% sensitivity and 81.08% specificity in cross-validation and 80%/75% in testing. No statistical method was used to set the sample size in advance, and investigators knew the group allocation. During validation, the model predicted progression to ophthalmopathy a median of about 6.5 months ahead of onset, with more than 60% sensitivity and almost 75% specificity.

The CDR3 is made up of 16 amino acids, end residues included. The DNA shown is the 48-base CDR3, in frame from base 1. From a lookup of the germline V gene, CDR1 and CDR2 are SGHTA and FQGNSA. V ends up 5 bases short and J 0 bases short, with an unmatched junction base count of 8. The TCR beta CDR3 regions were amplified from RNA transcripts. The TCR CDR3 was subjected to a first round of RT-PCR using the HTBI primer set and the Qiagen OneStep RT-PCR kit. A second multiplex PCR round built the libraries, followed by size selection and purification. Sequencing of the libraries was done on an Illumina HiSeq2000 using paired-end 100 bp reads. Per the source publication's procedure: SOAPnuke was used to process the raw data, throwing out any read that contained adapters or uncalled bases, had a mean Phred below 15, or lacked an exact constant-primer or identifier match. COPE v1.2.5 was used to merge the high-quality paired reads, and each unique nucleotide sequence was defined as a clonotype. Clonotypes were aligned to IMGT TRBV, TRBD and TRBJ reference segments using MiTCR v1.1. Analysis was restricted to V-J combinations with a frequency above 0.0001, which covered roughly 99% of repertoires. A TCS score was defined as the ratio between F50 (clonal expansion) and ExV (chaos), using BLOSUM62-based TCRdist between CDR3 peptides within each V-J. Welch's t-statistics and random forest reduced 514 V-J features to around 14, which were used in a naive Bayes classifier (R e1071). In-frame beta chains were kept once TCRdb had trimmed the public reads at Q25 with fastp and called clones with MiXCR. Each entry is one CDR3 protein sequence, shown with its most common DNA and genes. The authors' filters were not applied to this entry. This sample holds hundreds of thousands of distinct CDR3 sequences; approximately 18% were observed only once. The ten largest clonotypes hold approximately 16% of the sample.

Hyperthyroidism patients were newly diagnosed, had a disease duration of under 2 months, and were aged 18 to 65 years. Exclusion was applied to patients with uncontrolled infections, other autoimmune diseases, pregnancy or lactation. Clinical symptoms, serum thyroxine and TRAb, thyroid ultrasound, and orbital computed tomography formed the basis for the diagnoses. Blood from progressor patients was drawn when they were first diagnosed with hyperthyroidism, before any ophthalmopathy symptoms appeared. Ficoll-Paque density gradient centrifugation was used to isolate PBMCs from 10 ml of fresh peripheral blood. Progressor patients were first diagnosed with Graves' hyperthyroidism and then developed ophthalmopathy during follow-up. Total RNA was extracted using Trizol reagent, and RNA quality was assessed on an Agilent 2100 Bioanalyzer.

The chain joins TRBV7-2 to TRBJ2-3, with 7 middle bases fitting TRBD1. Sequencing was performed on blood. The source is a woman aged 50 to 65 with Graves' hyperthyroidism that later progressed to Graves' ophthalmopathy. The CDR3 protein: CASSLRQGWSTDTQYL. The nucleotide sequence is given as TGTGCCAGCAGCCTCCGACAGGGTTGGAGCACAGATACGCAGTATCTT.